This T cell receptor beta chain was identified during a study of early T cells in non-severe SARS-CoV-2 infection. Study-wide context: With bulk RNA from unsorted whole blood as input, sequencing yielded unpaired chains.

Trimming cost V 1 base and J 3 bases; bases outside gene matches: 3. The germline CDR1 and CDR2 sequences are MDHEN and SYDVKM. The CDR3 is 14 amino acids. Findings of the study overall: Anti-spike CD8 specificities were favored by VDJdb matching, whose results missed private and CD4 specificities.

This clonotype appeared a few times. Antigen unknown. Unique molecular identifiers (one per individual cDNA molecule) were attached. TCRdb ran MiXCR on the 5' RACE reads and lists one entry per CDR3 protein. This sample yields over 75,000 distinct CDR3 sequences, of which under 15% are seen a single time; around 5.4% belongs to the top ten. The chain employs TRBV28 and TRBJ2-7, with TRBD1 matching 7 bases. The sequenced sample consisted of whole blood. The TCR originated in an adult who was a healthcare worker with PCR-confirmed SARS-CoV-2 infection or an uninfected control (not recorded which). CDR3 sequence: CASSLSGQYYEQYF. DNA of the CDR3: TGTGCCAGCAGTTTATCGGGACAGTACTACGAGCAGTACTTC.